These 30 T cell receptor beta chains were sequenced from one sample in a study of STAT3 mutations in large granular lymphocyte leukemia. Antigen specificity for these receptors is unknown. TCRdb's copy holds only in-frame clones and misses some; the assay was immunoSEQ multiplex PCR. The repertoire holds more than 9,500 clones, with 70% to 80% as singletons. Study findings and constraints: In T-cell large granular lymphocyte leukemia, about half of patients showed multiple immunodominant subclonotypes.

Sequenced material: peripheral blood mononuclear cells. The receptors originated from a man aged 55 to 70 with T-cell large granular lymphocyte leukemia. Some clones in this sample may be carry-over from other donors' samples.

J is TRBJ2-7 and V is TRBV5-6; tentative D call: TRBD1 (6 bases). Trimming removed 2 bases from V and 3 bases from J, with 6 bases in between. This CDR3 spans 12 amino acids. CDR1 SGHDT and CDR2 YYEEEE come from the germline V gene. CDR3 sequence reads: CASSLQGYEQYF. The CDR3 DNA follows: TGTGCCAGCAGCTTACAGGGCTACGAGCAGTACTTC.

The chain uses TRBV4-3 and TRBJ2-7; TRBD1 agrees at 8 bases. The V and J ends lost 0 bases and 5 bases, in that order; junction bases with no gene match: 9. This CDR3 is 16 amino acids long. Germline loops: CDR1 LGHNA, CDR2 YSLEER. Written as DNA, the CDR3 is TGCGCCAGCAGCCAAGATCTCGACAGGGGAGTCCACGAGCAGTACTTC. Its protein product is CASSQDLDRGVHEQYF.

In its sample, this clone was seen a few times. The CDR3 DNA sequence: TGTGCCAGCAGCGTCGGCAGGGCAAACTATGGCTACACCTTC. Its protein product is CASSVGRANYGYTF. This chain joins TRBV9 and TRBJ1-2; D may be TRBD1 (5 bases). V shed 2 bases and J shed 2 bases, with 10 bases lying between them. Germline CDR1 reads SGDLS; CDR2 reads YYNGEE. The CDR3 has 14 residues.

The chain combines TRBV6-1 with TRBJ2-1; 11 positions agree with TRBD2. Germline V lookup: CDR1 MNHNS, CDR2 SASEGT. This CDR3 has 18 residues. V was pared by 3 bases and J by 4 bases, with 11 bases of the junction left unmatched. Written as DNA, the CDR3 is TGTGCCAGCAGTGAGGTGCCGCCCGGGACTAGCGGTTACAATGAGCAGTTCTTC. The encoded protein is CASSEVPPGTSGYNEQFF.

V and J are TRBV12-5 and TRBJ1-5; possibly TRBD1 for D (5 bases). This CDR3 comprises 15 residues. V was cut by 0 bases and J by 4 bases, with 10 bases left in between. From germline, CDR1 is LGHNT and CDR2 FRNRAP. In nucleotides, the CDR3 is TGTGCTAGTGGTTTGGTCGGGGGAAGTAATCAGCCCCAGCATTTT. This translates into CASGLVGGSNQPQHF.

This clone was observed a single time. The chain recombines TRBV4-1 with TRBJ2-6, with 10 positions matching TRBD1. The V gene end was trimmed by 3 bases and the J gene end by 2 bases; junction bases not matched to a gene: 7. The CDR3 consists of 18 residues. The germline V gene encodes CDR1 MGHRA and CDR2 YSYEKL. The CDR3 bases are TGCGCCAGCAGCCAGAGTACCGGGACAGGGGCTGGGGCCAACGTCCTGACTTTC. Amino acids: CASSQSTGTGAGANVLTF.

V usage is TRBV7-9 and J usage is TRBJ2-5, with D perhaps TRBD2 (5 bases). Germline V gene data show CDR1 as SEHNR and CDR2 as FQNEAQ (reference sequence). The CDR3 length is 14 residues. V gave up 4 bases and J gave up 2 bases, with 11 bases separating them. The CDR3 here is CASSSRELQETQYF. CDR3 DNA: TGTGCCAGCAGCTCCCGGGAATTGCAAGAGACCCAGTACTTC.

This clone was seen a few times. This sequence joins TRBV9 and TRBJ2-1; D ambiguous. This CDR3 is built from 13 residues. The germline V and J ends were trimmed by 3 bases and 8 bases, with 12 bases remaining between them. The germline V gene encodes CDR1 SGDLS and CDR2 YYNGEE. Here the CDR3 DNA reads TGTGCCAGCAGCGATGAGTGGGCTGATGAGCAGTTCTTC. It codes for CASSDEWADEQFF.

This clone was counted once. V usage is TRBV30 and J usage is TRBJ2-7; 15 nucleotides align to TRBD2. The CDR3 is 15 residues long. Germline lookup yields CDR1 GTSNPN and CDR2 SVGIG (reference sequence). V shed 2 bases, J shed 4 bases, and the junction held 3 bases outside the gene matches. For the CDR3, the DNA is TGTGCCTGGAGTCCGGGACTAGCGGGAGGTTACGAGCAGTACTTC. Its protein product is CAWSPGLAGGYEQYF.

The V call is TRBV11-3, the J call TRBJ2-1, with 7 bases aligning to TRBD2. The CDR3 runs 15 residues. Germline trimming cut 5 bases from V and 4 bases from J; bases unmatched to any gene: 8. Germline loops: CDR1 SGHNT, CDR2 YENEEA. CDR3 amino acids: CASSQSSGQYNEQFF. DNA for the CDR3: TGTGCCAGCAGCCAGAGTAGCGGGCAATACAATGAGCAGTTCTTC.

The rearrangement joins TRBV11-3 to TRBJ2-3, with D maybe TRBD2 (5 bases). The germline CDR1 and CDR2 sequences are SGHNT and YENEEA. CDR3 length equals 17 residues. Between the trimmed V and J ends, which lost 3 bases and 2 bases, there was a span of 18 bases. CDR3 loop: CASSLGTREWVTDTQYF. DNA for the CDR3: TGTGCCAGCAGCTTGGGAACTAGGGAGTGGGTCACAGATACGCAGTATTTT.

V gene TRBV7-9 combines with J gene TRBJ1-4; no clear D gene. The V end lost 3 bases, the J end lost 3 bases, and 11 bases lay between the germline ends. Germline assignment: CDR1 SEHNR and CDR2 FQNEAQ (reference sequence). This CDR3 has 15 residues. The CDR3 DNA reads TGTGCCAGCAGCTTTTTCGATGGAGCTAATGAAAAACTGTTTTTT. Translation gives CASSFFDGANEKLFF.

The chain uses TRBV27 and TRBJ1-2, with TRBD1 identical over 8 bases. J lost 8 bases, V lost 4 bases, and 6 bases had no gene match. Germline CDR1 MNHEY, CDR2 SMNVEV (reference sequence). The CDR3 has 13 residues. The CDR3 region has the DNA TGTGCCAGCAGTTGGACAGGGTCGATGGGCTACACCTTC. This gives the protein CASSWTGSMGYTF.

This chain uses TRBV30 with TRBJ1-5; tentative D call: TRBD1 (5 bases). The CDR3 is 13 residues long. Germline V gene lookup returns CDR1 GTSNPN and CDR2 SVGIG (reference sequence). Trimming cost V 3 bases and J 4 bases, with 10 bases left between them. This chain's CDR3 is CAWSGGGNQPQHF. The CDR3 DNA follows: TGTGCCTGGAGCGGGGGTGGAAATCAGCCCCAGCATTTT.

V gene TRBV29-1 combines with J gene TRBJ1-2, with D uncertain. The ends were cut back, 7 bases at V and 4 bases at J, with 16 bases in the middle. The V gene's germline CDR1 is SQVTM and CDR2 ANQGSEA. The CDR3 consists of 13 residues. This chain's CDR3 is CSAAQRGAYGYTF. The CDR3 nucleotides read TGCAGCGCTGCCCAAAGAGGAGCCTATGGCTACACCTTC. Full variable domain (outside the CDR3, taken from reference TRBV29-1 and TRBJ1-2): SAVISQKPSRDICQRGTSLTIQCQVDSQVTMMFWYRQQPGQSLTLIATANQGSEATYESGFVIDKFPISRPNLTFSTLTVSNMSPEDSSIYLCSAAQRGAYGYTFGSGTRLTVV.

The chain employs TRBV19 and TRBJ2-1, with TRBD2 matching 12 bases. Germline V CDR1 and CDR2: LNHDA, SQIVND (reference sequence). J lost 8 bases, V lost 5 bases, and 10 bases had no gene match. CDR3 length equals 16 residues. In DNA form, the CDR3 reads TGTGCCAGTAGTCCCTACCCTAGCGGGAGGGTCGATGAGCAGTTCTTC. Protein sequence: CASSPYPSGRVDEQFF.

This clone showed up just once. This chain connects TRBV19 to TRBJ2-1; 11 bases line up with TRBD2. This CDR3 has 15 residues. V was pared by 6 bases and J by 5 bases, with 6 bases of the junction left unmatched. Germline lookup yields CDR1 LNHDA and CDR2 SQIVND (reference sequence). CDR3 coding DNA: TGTGCCAGTAGGTTAGCGGGAGGGTTAAACAATGAGCAGTTCTTC. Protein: CASRLAGGLNNEQFF.

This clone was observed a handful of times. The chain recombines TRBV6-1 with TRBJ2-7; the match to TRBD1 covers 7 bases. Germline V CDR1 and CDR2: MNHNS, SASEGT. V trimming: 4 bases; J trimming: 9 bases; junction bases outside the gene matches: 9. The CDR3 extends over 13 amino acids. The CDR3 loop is CASSALPGQRQYF. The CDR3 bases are TGTGCCAGCAGTGCCTTACCGGGACAGCGGCAGTACTTC.

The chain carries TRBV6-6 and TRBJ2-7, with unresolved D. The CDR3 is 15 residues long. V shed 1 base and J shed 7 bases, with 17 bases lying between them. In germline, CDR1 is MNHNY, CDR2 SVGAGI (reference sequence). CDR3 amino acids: CASSYYPKGLGEQYF. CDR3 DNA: TGTGCCAGCAGTTACTATCCGAAGGGCTTGGGGGAGCAGTACTTC.

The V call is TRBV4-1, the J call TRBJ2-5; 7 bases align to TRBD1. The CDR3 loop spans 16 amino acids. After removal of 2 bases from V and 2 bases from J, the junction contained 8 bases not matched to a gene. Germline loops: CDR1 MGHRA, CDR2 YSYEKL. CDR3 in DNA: TGCGCCAGCAGCCAACGACAGGGCGGCGGACAAGAGACCCAGTACTTC. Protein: CASSQRQGGGQETQYF.

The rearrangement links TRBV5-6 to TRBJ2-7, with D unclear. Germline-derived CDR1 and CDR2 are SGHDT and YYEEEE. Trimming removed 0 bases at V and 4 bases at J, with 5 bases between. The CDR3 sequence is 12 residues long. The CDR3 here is CASSLGRYEQYF. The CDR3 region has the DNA TGTGCCAGCAGCTTGGGACGGTACGAGCAGTACTTC.

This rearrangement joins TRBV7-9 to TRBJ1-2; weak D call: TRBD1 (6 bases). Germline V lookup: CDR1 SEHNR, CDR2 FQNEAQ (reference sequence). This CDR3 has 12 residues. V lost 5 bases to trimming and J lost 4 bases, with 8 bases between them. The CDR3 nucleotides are TGTGCCAGCAGCCGGGACATCTATGGCTACACCTTC. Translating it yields CASSRDIYGYTF.

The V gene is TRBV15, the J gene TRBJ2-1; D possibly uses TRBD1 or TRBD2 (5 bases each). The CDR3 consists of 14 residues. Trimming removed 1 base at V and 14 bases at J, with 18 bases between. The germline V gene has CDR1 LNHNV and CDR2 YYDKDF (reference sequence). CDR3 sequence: CATSRVQRDAAEFF. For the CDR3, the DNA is TGTGCCACCAGCAGAGTACAAAGGGACGCCGCTGAGTTCTTC.

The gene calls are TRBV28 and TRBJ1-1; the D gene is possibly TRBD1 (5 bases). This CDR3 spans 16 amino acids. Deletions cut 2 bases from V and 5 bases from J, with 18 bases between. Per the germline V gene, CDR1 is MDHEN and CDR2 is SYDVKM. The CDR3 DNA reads TGTGCCAGCAGTTTAATCCCGGGGGGGGGAGGGACTGAAGCTTTCTTT. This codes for CASSLIPGGGGTEAFF.

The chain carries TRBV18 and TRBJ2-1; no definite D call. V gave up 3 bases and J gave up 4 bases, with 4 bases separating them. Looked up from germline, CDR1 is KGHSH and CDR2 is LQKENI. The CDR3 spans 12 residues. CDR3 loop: CASSPLYNEQFF. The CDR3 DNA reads TGTGCCAGCTCACCCTTGTACAATGAGCAGTTCTTC.

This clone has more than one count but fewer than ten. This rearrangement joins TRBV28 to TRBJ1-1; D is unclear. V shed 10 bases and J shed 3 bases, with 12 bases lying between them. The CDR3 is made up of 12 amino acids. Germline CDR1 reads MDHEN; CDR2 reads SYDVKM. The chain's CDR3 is CATRSLHTEAFF. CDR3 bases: TGTGCCACCCGGTCACTGCACACTGAAGCTTTCTTT.

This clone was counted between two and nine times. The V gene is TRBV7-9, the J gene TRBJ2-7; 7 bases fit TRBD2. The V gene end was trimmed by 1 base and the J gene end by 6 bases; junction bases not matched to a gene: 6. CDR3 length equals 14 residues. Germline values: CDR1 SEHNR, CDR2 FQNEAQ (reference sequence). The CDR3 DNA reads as TGTGCCAGCAGCTTAGAGGCGGGAGCCGCCGAGCAGTACTTC. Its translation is CASSLEAGAAEQYF. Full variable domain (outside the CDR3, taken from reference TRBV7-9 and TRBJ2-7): DTGVSQNPRHKITKRGQNVTFRCDPISEHNRLYWYRQTLGQGPEFLTYFQNEAQLEKSRLLSDRFSAERPKGSFSTLEIQRTEQGDSAMYLCASSLEAGAAEQYFGPGTRLTVT.

The CDR3 region has the DNA TGTGCCAGCACCCCGAGGGGGGCAAGCTCCTACAATGAGCAGTTCTTC. Translating it yields CASTPRGASSYNEQFF. The chain is built from TRBV5-6 and TRBJ2-1; D might be TRBD1 or TRBD2, each matching 6 bases. Trimming left V 6 bases short and J 0 bases short, with 16 bases between. This CDR3 is built from 16 residues. CDR1 is SGHDT, CDR2 YYEEEE, per germline.

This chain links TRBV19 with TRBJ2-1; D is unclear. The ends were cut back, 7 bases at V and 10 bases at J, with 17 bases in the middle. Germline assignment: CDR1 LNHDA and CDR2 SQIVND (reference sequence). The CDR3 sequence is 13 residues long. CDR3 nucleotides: TGTGCCAGTACCCAAACCCGGGCCGGGGAGCAGTTCTTC. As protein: CASTQTRAGEQFF.

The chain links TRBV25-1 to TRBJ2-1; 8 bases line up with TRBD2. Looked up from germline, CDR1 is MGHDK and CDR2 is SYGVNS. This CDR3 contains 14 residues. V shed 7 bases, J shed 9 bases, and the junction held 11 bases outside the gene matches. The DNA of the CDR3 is TGTGCCAGCAAAAGCCCAGCGGGAGTGGGTGAGCAGTTCTTC. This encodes CASKSPAGVGEQFF.